This T cell receptor (beta chain) is drawn from a study of T cell repertoires and Cas9 in healthy adults. About the study: Characterization of SpCas9-reactive CD4 and CD8 T cells covered multi-effector potency, cytotoxicity and lineage. Study findings and constraints: In vitro, SpCas9-reactive Tregs were reported to curb effector T cell proliferation and function.

This CDR3 region has 12 residues. V was shortened by 5 bases and J by 5 bases, with 9 bases between the two germline ends. Germline CDR1 and CDR2: LNHDA and SQIVND (reference sequence). Worth noting for this clone: Its antigen remains unidentified.

Libraries were prepared by immunoSEQ multiplex PCR; TCRdb keeps only in-frame clonotypes and omits some of them. The sample includes around 20,000 clones, roughly 90% seen only once; the top ten take roughly 0.7%. The sequenced sample consisted of CD4+ effector T cells (CD127+, CD25-, CD137-, CD154-) from PBMCs; culture status not recorded. The TCR originated in a human donor in good health. This chain connects TRBV19 to TRBJ1-2; D call uncertain. The CDR3 spells CASSQAAYGYTF. Written as DNA, the CDR3 is TGTGCCAGTAGTCAGGCAGCGTATGGCTACACCTTC.